The 10 T cell receptor beta chains given below trace back to one sample, sequenced in a study of human T cells and chemical hapten exposure. MiXCR, run by TCRdb on the RACE reads, gives a single entry per CDR3 protein. The sample has 150,000 to 200,000 distinct CDR3 sequences, around a quarter seen once; the top ten hold 2.1%. Described time point: patch test 3, about 24 weeks after DPC sensitization. Treatment denoted: therapeutic diphenylcyclopropenone sensitization with weekly scalp DPC. Source: whole blood, taken in connection with sensitization to the hapten diphenylcyclopropenone (DPC). These receptors came from a young woman with alopecia areata. Some clones in this sample may be carry-over from other donors' samples.

The rearrangement uses TRBV29-1 and TRBJ1-6; no firm D call. V lost 5 bases, J lost 8 bases, and 13 bases lay in between. Germline CDR1 and CDR2: SQVTM and ANQGSEA. The CDR3 sequence is 13 residues long. The CDR3 sequence: CSVLPHRDSPLHF. CDR3 coding DNA: TGCAGCGTTTTGCCCCACAGAGATTCACCCCTCCACTTT.

V usage is TRBV10-2 and J usage is TRBJ2-3; D might be TRBD1 (6 bases). This CDR3 is 15 amino acids long. Trimming cost V 10 bases and J 2 bases, with 19 bases left between them. CDR1 and CDR2 from the germline V gene are WSHSY and SAAADI. The CDR3 nucleotides are TGCGCCACTATACCGGCAGGGGCCTACACAGATACGCAGTATTTT. Encoded protein: CATIPAGAYTDTQYF.

There are a few counts of this clonotype. The chain recombines TRBV11-1 with TRBJ2-1, with D possibly TRBD2 on 5 matching bases. CDR3 length: 12 amino acids. Germline-derived CDR1 and CDR2 are SGHAT and FQDESV (reference sequence). V was clipped by 5 bases and J by 8 bases, with 10 bases between them. In DNA form, the CDR3 reads TGTGCCAGCAGCCGGATCGGGGATGAGCAGTTCTTC. Translated, it gives CASSRIGDEQFF.

The chain is built from TRBV29-1 and TRBJ2-3; TRBD1 aligns across 10 bases. After removal of 5 bases from V and 5 bases from J, the junction contained 4 bases not matched to a gene. The length of the CDR3 is 13 residues. Germline CDR1 is SQVTM and CDR2 is ANQGSEA. DNA of the CDR3: TGCAGCGTTCCGGGACAGGGGATAGATACGCAGTATTTT. Protein sequence: CSVPGQGIDTQYF.

This clonotype was counted a few times. This chain joins TRBV11-2 and TRBJ2-7, with D perhaps matching TRBD1 (7 bases). Germline V gene sequence: CDR1 SGHAT, CDR2 FQNNGV. Trimming cost V 0 bases and J 9 bases, with 15 bases left between them. This CDR3 region has 14 residues. The CDR3 coding sequence is TGTGCCAGCAGCTTAGATGGGAGGACAGGTGGGCAGTACTTC. It encodes CASSLDGRTGGQYF.

This chain links TRBV12-3 or TRBV12-4 with TRBJ2-3; D is possibly TRBD1 or TRBD2 (5 bases each). The CDR3 loop spans 16 amino acids. V shed 6 bases and J shed 5 bases, with 21 bases lying between them. This CDR3 reads CASSRPYLGAKDTQYF. The CDR3 nucleotides are TGTGCCAGCAGCCGTCCATACCTCGGGGCCAAAGATACGCAGTATTTT.

The chain employs TRBV15 and TRBJ1-1, with a weak D call TRBD1 (5 bases). The germline V and J ends were trimmed by 0 bases and 1 base, with 12 bases remaining between them. Germline CDR1 and CDR2: LNHNV and YYDKDF (reference sequence). This CDR3 is built from 16 residues. This CDR3 is CATSRERGDPNTEAFF. CDR3 coding DNA: TGTGCCACCAGCAGAGAGCGAGGGGACCCGAACACTGAAGCTTTCTTT.

The V call is TRBV7-2, the J call TRBJ2-7; D possibly corresponds to TRBD2 (6 bases). The CDR3 contains 14 residues. Per germline, CDR1 SGHTA and CDR2 FQGNSA. V lost 4 bases, J lost 2 bases, and 12 bases lay in between. CDR3 sequence: CASSSSGWAYEQYF. The CDR3 DNA sequence: TGTGCCAGCAGCTCGAGCGGGTGGGCCTACGAGCAGTACTTC.

J is TRBJ1-6 and V is TRBV18; D is perhaps TRBD1 (6 bases). Trimming removed 3 bases at V and 8 bases at J, with 14 bases between. This CDR3 contains 15 residues. Germline V gene data show CDR1 as KGHSH and CDR2 as LQKENI. The DNA for the CDR3 is TGTGCCAGCTCACCCGGACAGTTAGTGGATTCACCCCTCCACTTT. Translating gives CASSPGQLVDSPLHF.

This sequence joins TRBV5-1 and TRBJ2-7; D possibly uses TRBD1 or TRBD2 (5 bases each). V lost 5 bases to trimming and J lost 5 bases, with 17 bases between them. The CDR3 runs 14 residues. Germline V gene data show CDR1 as SGHRS and CDR2 as YFSETQ. CDR3 nucleotide sequence: TGCGCCAGCAGGCCCTGGGACCGTGCGAACGAGCAGTACTTC. This codes for CASRPWDRANEQYF.